This is a list of T cell receptor beta chains from one sample in a study of graft-versus-host responses after intestinal transplantation. Clones were read by immunoSEQ multiplex PCR, and TCRdb kept only the in-frame ones, dropping some. The sample has about 14,000 clones, approximately 40% seen once. Sequenced material: alloreactive CD4+ T cells from a mixed lymphocyte reaction culture, taken before intestinal transplant. The origin of the receptors is a human patient who received an intestinal transplant. Both conserved end residues are part of each CDR3. A D gene is named only where the DNA matches it firmly. Size is omitted from some rows. Given values are once, few, many or a class for expanded clones.

j_call d_call clone_size v_call cdr3_nt cdr3_aa
TRBJ2-5 TRBD2 medium-sized TRBV5-1 TGCGCCAGCAGCCCGGGGGGGACTGGGGACCAAGAGACCCAGTACTTC CASSPGGTGDQETQYF
TRBJ2-3 . few TRBV29-1 TGCAGCGTCGATCTAGCCACAGATACGCAGTATTTT CSVDLATDTQYF
TRBJ2-1 TRBD1 . TRBV7-6 TGTGCCAGCAGCACTCAATCCCAGGGGGCCCACAATGAGCAGTTCTTC CASSTQSQGAHNEQFF
TRBJ2-1 . . TRBV5-1 TGCGCCAGCAGCTTGGTATACTACAATGAGCAGTTCTTC CASSLVYYNEQFF
TRBJ1-3 TRBD1 medium-sized TRBV5-6 TGTGCCAGCAGCCGCGGCGGGACAGGGAGCTCTGGAAACACCATATATTTT CASSRGGTGSSGNTIYF
TRBJ1-1 TRBD1 . TRBV5-1 TGCGCCAGCAGCTCTGGACAGGGCGGGGTGAACACTGAAGCTTTCTTT CASSSGQGGVNTEAFF
TRBJ2-5 TRBD2 . TRBV7-8 TGTGCCAGCAGCTGGGGAGCGGGGGGGGCGGAGACCCAGTACTTC CASSWGAGGAETQYF
TRBJ2-3 . . TRBV11-2 TGTGCCAGCAGCTCCTTGCGGGGGCCAGCAGATACGCAGTATTTT CASSSLRGPADTQYF
TRBJ1-1 . once TRBV19 TGTGCCAGTAGTATAAGGACAGTGAACACTGAAGCTTTCTTT CASSIRTVNTEAFF
TRBJ1-1 TRBD1 . TRBV7-6 TGTGCCAGCAGCTTAGGGACAGGTAGCACTGAAGCTTTCTTT CASSLGTGSTEAFF
TRBJ1-1 . few TRBV4-3 TGCGCCAGCAGCCAAGGGACTTGGACTGAAGCTTTCTTT CASSQGTWTEAFF
TRBJ1-2 . . TRBV19 TGTGCCAGTAGATCGGTATCTAACTATGGCTACACCTTC CASRSVSNYGYTF
TRBJ2-1 . . TRBV4-3 TGCGCCAGCAGCCAAGATCTCGACAGACCGTACAATGAGCAGTTCTTC CASSQDLDRPYNEQFF
TRBJ2-5 TRBD2 . TRBV18 TGTGCCAGCTCACCACGAATAGCGGGGGGGCCATTCCAAGAGACCCAGTACTTC CASSPRIAGGPFQETQYF
TRBJ2-3 TRBD1 . TRBV10-3 TGTGCCATCAGTGACGGACAGGGATCAGATACGCAGTATTTT CAISDGQGSDTQYF
TRBJ1-1 . . TRBV30 TGTGCCTGGGGGGGGGAGCCGGCCTACTTT CAWGGEPAYF
TRBJ1-4 . . TRBV27 TGTGCCAGCAGTTTATCTGGGGCCTTAGCATCGGAAAAACTGTTTTTT CASSLSGALASEKLFF
TRBJ2-7 TRBD1 few TRBV5-1 TGCGCCAGCGCGGGACAGGGGGCCAGCGAGCAGTACTTC CASAGQGASEQYF
TRBJ1-5 . . TRBV7-8 TGTGCCAGCAGCTCGACAGTCAATCAGCCCCAGCATTTT CASSSTVNQPQHF
TRBJ1-1 . few TRBV19 TGTGCCAGTAGTATACGAGACACAGGGCTAGGCACTGAAGCTTTCTTT CASSIRDTGLGTEAFF
TRBJ2-6 . . TRBV5-8 TGTGCCAGCAGCCCGGAGACGCACTACTCTGGGGCCAACGTCCTGACTTTC CASSPETHYSGANVLTF
TRBJ2-1 TRBD1 few TRBV30 TGTGCCTGGAACCCTTTAGACAGGGAGAATGAGCAGTTCTTC CAWNPLDRENEQFF
TRBJ2-7 TRBD2 . TRBV27 TGTGCCAGCAGGAAATTACCGGGACTAGCCCTCCTCGAGCAGTACTTC CASRKLPGLALLEQYF